A selection of T cell receptor beta chains follows, all from one sample in a study of cytomegalovirus exposure and HLA in healthy donors. TCRdb keeps only in-frame clones here, not all; method: immunoSEQ multiplex PCR. Here the sample spans under 150,000 clones, about three quarters being singletons. Sequenced input: PBMCs. These receptors were collected from a woman between 40 and 50 years old in good health and CMV-seronegative. Each CDR3 is given with its conserved first and last residue. D genes are given only for firm matches. Size values are once, few and many counts, or a class for expanded clones, and some rows have none.

d_gene	abundance	v_gene	j_gene	CDR3aa	CDR3nt
.	once	TRBV28	TRBJ2-6	CASRPKIGQPGANVLTF	TGTGCCAGCAGACCTAAGATCGGACAGCCAGGGGCCAACGTCCTGACTTTC
.	once	TRBV7-8	TRBJ1-2	CASSLGGEIGYTF	TGTGCCAGCAGCTTAGGAGGCGAGATTGGCTACACCTTC
.	.	TRBV5-1	TRBJ2-4	CASSLVPGFQLAKNIQYF	TGCGCCAGCAGCTTGGTCCCAGGGTTCCAGCTAGCCAAAAACATTCAGTACTTC
.	.	TRBV10-2	TRBJ2-7	CASSESTANSYEQYF	TGCGCCAGCAGTGAGTCCACAGCTAACTCCTACGAGCAGTACTTC
TRBD2	.	TRBV5-6	TRBJ2-7	CASSSPTLAANSYEQYF	TGTGCCAGCAGCTCCCCTACACTAGCGGCAAATTCCTACGAGCAGTACTTC
.	once	TRBV30	TRBJ1-5	CAWSLMMGDQPQHF	TGTGCCTGGAGCTTAATGATGGGCGATCAGCCCCAGCATTTT
.	once	TRBV5-1	TRBJ1-1	CASSPGGSGTEAFF	TGCGCCAGCAGCCCCGGGGGTTCCGGCACTGAAGCTTTCTTT
TRBD2	few	TRBV10-2	TRBJ2-1	CASSVRTSGYNEQFF	TGCGCCAGCAGTGTGCGGACTAGCGGTTACAATGAGCAGTTCTTC
TRBD1	.	TRBV11-3	TRBJ2-1	CASSPGTGGHNEQFF	TGTGCCAGCAGCCCAGGGACAGGGGGGCACAATGAGCAGTTCTTC
.	.	TRBV5-1	TRBJ2-2	CASSPDLNTGELFF	TGCGCCAGCAGCCCGGACTTGAACACCGGGGAGCTGTTTTTT
.	.	TRBV6-1	TRBJ1-2	CASSADFWAYGYTF	TGTGCCAGCAGTGCGGACTTTTGGGCCTATGGCTACACCTTC
.	.	TRBV7-9	TRBJ2-2	CASSLGANTGELFF	TGTGCCAGCAGCTTAGGAGCGAACACCGGGGAGCTGTTTTTT
.	once	TRBV28	TRBJ1-2	CASSPGSNGYTF	TGTGCCAGCAGCCCCGGGTCCAATGGCTACACCTTC
.	.	TRBV6-5	TRBJ2-1	CASSFRPYGGNEQFF	TGTGCCAGCAGTTTCCGCCCCTACGGGGGCAATGAGCAGTTCTTC
TRBD2	few	TRBV5-1	TRBJ2-3	CASSPGGLSTDTQYF	TGCGCCAGCAGCCCGGGGGGGCTAAGCACAGATACGCAGTATTTT
.	.	TRBV7-2	TRBJ1-3	CASISTVLSGNTIYF	TGTGCCAGCATCTCCACGGTCCTCTCTGGAAACACCATATATTTT
TRBD1	few	TRBV28	TRBJ1-2	CASSPGQGWGYTF	TGTGCCAGCAGTCCGGGACAGGGGTGGGGCTACACCTTC
.	few	TRBV5-1	TRBJ1-3	CASSLKGSGLTGNTIYF	TGCGCCAGCAGCTTGAAAGGCTCAGGGCTTACTGGAAACACCATATATTTT
.	.	TRBV19	TRBJ1-2	CASSGQGFYGYTF	TGTGCCAGTAGTGGGCAGGGATTCTATGGCTACACCTTC
TRBD2	once	TRBV5-1	TRBJ2-7	CASSLATSGGGYEQYF	TGCGCCAGCAGCTTGGCGACTAGCGGGGGGGGGTACGAGCAGTACTTC
TRBD1	.	TRBV19	TRBJ1-1	CASSRDRGGTEAFF	TGTGCCAGTAGTAGGGACAGGGGAGGGACTGAAGCTTTCTTT
TRBD2	.	TRBV11-3	TRBJ2-2	CASSFGLGTGELFF	TGTGCCAGCAGCTTCGGACTAGGCACCGGGGAGCTGTTTTTT
.	few	TRBV7-8	TRBJ1-1	CASSLVQGSTEAFF	TGTGCCAGCAGCTTAGTCCAGGGTAGCACTGAAGCTTTCTTT
.	.	TRBV5-1	TRBJ2-5	CASSWLGGNQETQYF	TGCGCCAGCAGCTGGCTAGGGGGAAACCAAGAGACCCAGTACTTC
.	.	TRBV11-1	TRBJ2-6	CASSPARRAGANGLTF	TGTGCCAGCAGCCCAGCGCGGAGGGCTGGGGCCAACGGCCTGACTTTC
.	.	TRBV30	TRBJ1-2	CAGAWGGSYGYTF	TGTGCCGGGGCGTGGGGGGGAAGCTATGGCTACACCTTC
TRBD2	.	TRBV7-8	TRBJ2-5	CASSLHRLAEQETQYF	TGTGCCAGCAGCTTACACCGACTAGCAGAGCAAGAGACCCAGTACTTC
TRBD1	.	TRBV18	TRBJ2-3	CASSPSGQALLADTQYF	TGTGCCAGCTCACCTTCGGGACAGGCCCTGTTGGCAGATACGCAGTATTTT
.	once	TRBV27	TRBJ2-7	CASSLVRGSHEQYF	TGTGCCAGCAGTTTAGTCAGGGGATCCCACGAGCAGTACTTC
.	.	TRBV7-2	TRBJ1-1	CASSSGSWNTEAFF	TGTGCCAGCAGCTCAGGATCGTGGAACACTGAAGCTTTCTTT
TRBD2	.	TRBV27	TRBJ2-7	CASSQRGLAGAYEQYF	TGTGCCAGCAGCCAAAGGGGACTAGCGGGAGCCTACGAGCAGTACTTC
.	.	TRBV10-3	TRBJ1-1	CAISESWDSPPKAFF	TGTGCCATCAGTGAGTCTTGGGACTCTCCTCCGAAAGCTTTCTTT
TRBD1	.	TRBV11-2	TRBJ1-2	CASSRGQAEGYTF	TGTGCCAGCAGCCGGGGACAGGCGGAGGGCTACACCTTC
.	.	TRBV19	TRBJ2-3	CASSIVGGDTQYF	TGTGCCAGTAGTATAGTAGGGGGTGATACGCAGTATTTT
.	.	TRBV15	TRBJ1-6	CATSRGGGTYSPLHF	TGTGCCACCAGCAGAGGGGGGGGCACTTATTCACCCCTCCACTTT
TRBD2	.	TRBV6-1	TRBJ2-2	CASRTSGGVTGELFF	TGTGCCAGCAGGACTAGCGGGGGAGTAACCGGGGAGCTGTTTTTT
.	.	TRBV4-1	TRBJ2-7	CASSPQGGETYEQYF	TGCGCCAGCAGTCCCCAAGGGGGGGAGACCTACGAGCAGTACTTC
TRBD2	few	TRBV11-2	TRBJ2-7	CASIDSLAGGTYEQYF	TGTGCCAGCATCGATTCCCTAGCGGGAGGAACCTACGAGCAGTACTTC
.	.	TRBV15	TRBJ1-5	CATSRESGYRQPQHF	TGTGCCACCAGCAGAGAGTCAGGGTACCGGCAGCCCCAGCATTTT
TRBD1	.	TRBV29-1	TRBJ2-3	CSADRVTDTQYF	TGCAGCGCCGACAGGGTCACAGATACGCAGTATTTT
TRBD1	.	TRBV7-9	TRBJ1-1	CASSSSRGLTEAFF	TGTGCCAGCAGCTCCTCTAGGGGGCTGACTGAAGCTTTCTTT
.	.	TRBV30	TRBJ1-2	CAWSSGNGYTF	TGTGCCTGGAGTTCAGGGAATGGCTACACCTTC
TRBD1	.	TRBV2	TRBJ1-1	CASKGQGGLNTEAFF	TGTGCCAGCAAAGGACAGGGAGGGTTGAACACTGAAGCTTTCTTT
TRBD1	.	TRBV28	TRBJ1-5	CASRLGQGSINQPQHF	TGTGCCAGCAGACTCGGACAGGGGAGCATCAATCAGCCCCAGCATTTT
TRBD1	.	TRBV7-9	TRBJ1-1	CASNLDRVAEAFF	TGTGCCAGCAACCTAGACAGGGTCGCTGAAGCTTTCTTT